This TCR beta chain was identified during a study of blood T cell repertoires in COVID-19. Using immunoSEQ multiplex PCR, the repertoire was profiled, and TCRdb retains in-frame clones only, with some absent. The data contain around 150,000 clones, over 75% of them singletons. This clone was found a few times. Germline CDR1 and CDR2: KGHDR and SFDVKD. CDR3 length equals 15 residues. V shed 4 bases, J shed 4 bases, and the junction held 6 bases outside the gene matches. The rearrangement joins TRBV24-1 to TRBJ2-1, with 7 bases fitting TRBD1. The receptor's source is a man aged 45-65 years who had recovered from COVID-19. Sequencing was carried out using PBMCs or T cells enriched from blood (not recorded which). The DNA of the CDR3 is TGTGCCACCAGTGAAGACAGGGTGGAATACAATGAGCAGTTCTTC. Protein: CATSEDRVEYNEQFF.